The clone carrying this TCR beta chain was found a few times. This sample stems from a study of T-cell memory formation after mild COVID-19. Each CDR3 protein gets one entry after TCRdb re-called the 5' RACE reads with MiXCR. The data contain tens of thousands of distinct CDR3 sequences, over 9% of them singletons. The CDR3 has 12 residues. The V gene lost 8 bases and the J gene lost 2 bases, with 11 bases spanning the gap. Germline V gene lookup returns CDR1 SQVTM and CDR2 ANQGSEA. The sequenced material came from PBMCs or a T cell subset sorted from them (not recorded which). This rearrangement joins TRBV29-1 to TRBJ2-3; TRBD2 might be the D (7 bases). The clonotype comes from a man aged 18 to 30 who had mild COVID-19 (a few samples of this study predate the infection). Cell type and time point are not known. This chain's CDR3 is CSPGGPTDTQYF. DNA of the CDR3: TGCAGCCCGGGGGGCCCCACAGATACGCAGTATTTT.